A single sample is the source of the 31 T cell receptor beta chains below, sequenced in a study of OX40 agonist ivuxolimab in advanced cancers. TCRdb keeps only in-frame clones here, not all; method: immunoSEQ multiplex PCR. The sample shows 60,000 to 80,000 clones, more than 65% of them seen only once. The specimen was CD4+ or CD8+ T cells sorted from blood, collected in a trial of the OX40 agonist ivuxolimab. These receptors were collected from an adult with an advanced solid tumor such as melanoma, head and neck, liver or kidney cancer.

As DNA, the CDR3 is TGTGCCAGCAGCCAAGTGGCGGTGATCGGTAATTCACCCCTCCACTTT. The encoded protein is CASSQVAVIGNSPLHF. V usage is TRBV14 and J usage is TRBJ1-6; D is undetermined. Trimming took 1 base from V and 6 from J, leaving 13 bases between them. Looked up from germline, CDR1 is SGHDN and CDR2 is FVKESK. The CDR3 loop spans 16 amino acids.

The V call is TRBV6-6, the J call TRBJ2-1, with D possibly matching TRBD1 (6 bases). The V end lost 6 bases, the J end lost 9 bases, and 9 bases lay between the germline ends. The CDR3 is 11 amino acids. In germline, CDR1 is MNHNY, CDR2 SVGAGI (reference sequence). CDR3 sequence reads: CASRQGTEQFF. The DNA for the CDR3 is TGTGCCAGCAGACAGGGAACTGAGCAGTTCTTC.

The chain employs TRBV7-9 and TRBJ2-4, with TRBD2 matching over 10 bases. Losses at the gene ends were 1 base for V and 3 bases for J; bases not matched to a gene: 6. In germline, CDR1 is SEHNR, CDR2 FQNEAQ (reference sequence). The CDR3 loop spans 17 amino acids. The CDR3 sequence is CASSLGRTSGNKNIQYF. In DNA, the CDR3 is TGTGCCAGCAGCTTAGGACGGACTAGCGGCAACAAAAACATTCAGTACTTC.

The chain is built from TRBV2 and TRBJ1-3, with a tentative D call TRBD1 (5 bases). The CDR3 runs 12 residues. The germline gives CDR1 SNHLY, CDR2 FYNNEI. V lost 10 bases and J 8 bases, leaving 15 bases between the germline ends. The CDR3 nucleotides read TGTGCCATGAAGACCGTGGGGGACACCATATATTTT. Protein: CAMKTVGDTIYF.

The V call is TRBV18, the J call TRBJ2-2; 8 bases match TRBD1. The CDR3 is 13 residues long. Germline loops: CDR1 KGHSH, CDR2 LQKENI. The trim removed 3 bases at V and 10 bases at J, leaving 4 bases unmatched. CDR3 amino acids: CASSPSGQAELFF. DNA for the CDR3: TGTGCCAGCTCACCCTCGGGACAGGCGGAGCTGTTTTTT.

The chain couples TRBV7-9 to TRBJ2-1; no firm D call. V lost 6 bases, J lost 5 bases, and 2 bases lay in between. The CDR3 has 10 residues. The germline CDR1 and CDR2 sequences are SEHNR and FQNEAQ (reference sequence). The CDR3, as DNA: TGTGCCAGCAGTAACAATGAGCAGTTCTTC. Amino acid sequence: CASSNNEQFF.

This clone has just a few counts. The chain uses TRBV7-2 and TRBJ2-5; 8 nucleotides match TRBD2. This CDR3 is 18 amino acids long. V was pared by 2 bases and J by 1 base, with 12 bases of the junction left unmatched. Germline CDR1 is SGHTA and CDR2 is FQGNSA. The CDR3 is CASSLSVGGGGFQETQYF. The CDR3 DNA sequence: TGTGCCAGCAGCTTAAGTGTCGGCGGCGGGGGGTTCCAAGAGACCCAGTACTTC. Supplemented by reference TRBV7-2 and TRBJ2-5, the full variable domain reads GAGVSQSPSNKVTEKGKDVELRCDPISGHTALYWYRQSLGQGLEFLIYFQGNSAPDKSGLPSDRFSAERTGGSVSTLTIQRTQQEDSAVYLCASSLSVGGGGFQETQYFGPGTRLLVL.

The chain uses TRBV25-1 and TRBJ1-2, with 7 nucleotides matching TRBD1. Germline CDR1 MGHDK, CDR2 SYGVNS. V was pared by 7 bases and J by 3 bases, with 8 bases of the junction left unmatched. This CDR3 is 14 amino acids long. In nucleotides, the CDR3 is TGTGCCAGCACCCAAGAAGGGACAGACTATGGCTACACCTTC. Translating it yields CASTQEGTDYGYTF.

Turning to this clone: No DNA is shown, since the ends of the CDR3 on it are uncertain; the CDR3 is the one TCRdb lists. V usage is TRBV9 and J usage is TRBJ2-1; whether TRBD2, the table's D call, matches the DNA was not checked. The CDR3 is made up of 13 amino acids, end residues included. The germline CDR1 and CDR2 sequences are SGDLS and YYNGEE. The CDR3 spells CASSVVGGGANFF.

This clone was recorded a few times. The chain uses TRBV7-2 and TRBJ2-1; D might be TRBD2 (7 bases). V lost 0 bases to trimming and J lost 8 bases, with 14 bases between them. Germline loops: CDR1 SGHTA, CDR2 FQGNSA. CDR3 length equals 15 residues. CDR3 nucleotide sequence: TGTGCCAGCAGCTTAGCGGGGGGGCCTTGGGATGAGCAGTTCTTC. Protein: CASSLAGGPWDEQFF.

The gene calls are TRBV27 and TRBJ1-1; maybe TRBD1 (6 bases). The CDR3 is 14 residues long. V lost 3 bases and J lost 5, with 13 bases in between. The V gene's germline CDR1 is MNHEY and CDR2 SMNVEV (reference sequence). The CDR3 loop reads CASSLVRGVTEAFF. The CDR3 coding sequence is TGTGCCAGCAGTTTGGTCAGGGGAGTTACTGAAGCTTTCTTT.

The gene calls are TRBV6-4 and TRBJ1-2; D possibly corresponds to TRBD1 (5 bases). Germline V gene sequence: CDR1 MRHNA, CDR2 SNTAGT. The CDR3 length is 15 residues. The V end was cut by 4 bases, the J end by 3 bases, with 15 bases between. CDR3 loop: CASSASGGSYYGYTF. The CDR3 nucleotides read TGTGCCAGCAGTGCCAGTGGGGGAAGCTACTATGGCTACACCTTC.

This chain uses TRBV18 with TRBJ1-1; D is unclear. Germline V gene sequence: CDR1 KGHSH, CDR2 LQKENI. Trimming stripped 0 bases from V and 4 bases from J, with 9 bases between. CDR3 length: 14 residues. Here the CDR3 reads CASSPPVGFTEAFF. Here the CDR3 DNA reads TGTGCCAGCTCACCACCGGTAGGCTTCACTGAAGCTTTCTTT.

This chain connects TRBV6-5 to TRBJ2-1; D is uncertain. The CDR3 contains 15 residues. Germline V gene lookup returns CDR1 MNHEY and CDR2 SVGAGI. V was trimmed by 3 bases and J by 0 bases, leaving 9 bases between them. CDR3 sequence reads: CASSYDPSSYNEQFF. The CDR3 region has the DNA TGTGCCAGCAGTTATGATCCGAGCTCCTACAATGAGCAGTTCTTC.

V gene TRBV14 combines with J gene TRBJ2-3, with D tentatively TRBD2 (5 bases). CDR3 length: 15 residues. Germline CDR1 reads SGHDN; CDR2 reads FVKESK. V shed 4 bases and J shed 2 bases, with 13 bases lying between them. DNA of the CDR3: TGTGCCAGCAGCCCCCGGACGGGGTTCACAGATACGCAGTATTTT. It codes for CASSPRTGFTDTQYF.

The V and J genes are TRBV19 and TRBJ2-7; TRBD1 agrees at 9 bases. The CDR3 covers 16 residues. J gave up 5 bases and V 8 bases, and 16 bases lay outside the gene matches. Germline loops: CDR1 LNHDA, CDR2 SQIVND (reference sequence). The CDR3 sequence is CASGELPGQGPHEQYF. The DNA of the CDR3 is TGTGCCAGTGGTGAACTACCGGGACAGGGACCCCACGAGCAGTACTTC.

The chain employs TRBV6-5 and TRBJ2-5; D not resolved. CDR3 length: 14 residues. Germline V gene sequence: CDR1 MNHEY, CDR2 SVGAGI. Trimming took 0 bases from V and 7 from J, leaving 12 bases between them. This chain's CDR3 is CASSYSTETSTQYF. The CDR3 DNA sequence: TGTGCCAGCAGTTACTCGACTGAAACCTCGACCCAGTACTTC.

This clone was found once. The chain employs TRBV5-1 and TRBJ1-2; unclear D gene. Germline V CDR1 and CDR2: SGHRS, YFSETQ. V lost 0 bases and J 4 bases, leaving 16 bases between the germline ends. The CDR3 has 16 amino acids. The CDR3 region is CASSLASRPTTYGYTF. DNA of the CDR3: TGCGCCAGCAGCTTGGCGTCCCGACCGACTACCTATGGCTACACCTTC.

The chain links TRBV14 to TRBJ2-6; D gene uncertain. This CDR3 spans 16 amino acids. V shed 4 bases and J shed 2 bases, with 12 bases lying between them. The germline V gene encodes CDR1 SGHDN and CDR2 FVKESK. CDR3: CASSLNWLAGANVLTF. The CDR3 nucleotides are TGTGCCAGCAGCCTGAATTGGTTAGCTGGGGCCAACGTCCTGACTTTC.

This clone appeared a few times. Other DNA sequences of this sample code for an identical CDR3. The rearrangement links TRBV7-2 to TRBJ2-2; D ambiguous. This CDR3 region has 14 residues. Looked up from germline, CDR1 is SGHTA and CDR2 is FQGNSA. Trimming took off 3 bases at V and 5 bases at J, with 10 bases between the two ends. The CDR3 loop reads CASSFLEGTGELFF. The CDR3 nucleotides read TGTGCCAGCAGCTTCCTAGAAGGGACCGGGGAGCTGTTTTTT. Looking up the rest from reference TRBV7-2 and TRBJ2-2 gives the full variable domain: GAGVSQSPSNKVTEKGKDVELRCDPISGHTALYWYRQSLGQGLEFLIYFQGNSAPDKSGLPSDRFSAERTGGSVSTLTIQRTQQEDSAVYLCASSFLEGTGELFFGEGSRLTVL.

The chain links TRBV7-2 to TRBJ2-5; D tentatively reads TRBD1 or TRBD2 (5 bases each). CDR1 SGHTA and CDR2 FQGNSA come from the germline V gene. V was shortened by 4 bases and J by 5 bases, with 11 bases between the two germline ends. This CDR3 region has 13 residues. CDR3 loop: CASSWLEGETQYF. Written as DNA, the CDR3 is TGTGCCAGCAGCTGGCTAGAGGGGGAGACCCAGTACTTC.

The rearrangement uses TRBV28 and TRBJ2-1, with 8 positions matching TRBD2. Germline assignment: CDR1 MDHEN and CDR2 SYDVKM. The CDR3 sequence is 16 residues long. V shed 7 bases and J 3 bases; nucleotides not matched to a gene: 11. CDR3 DNA sequence: TGTGCCAGCACCGCCGGGGGGGGGACAATCTACAATGAGCAGTTCTTC. Translating gives CASTAGGGTIYNEQFF. The whole variable domain, remainder taken from reference TRBV28 and TRBJ2-1, is DVKVTQSSRYLVKRTGEKVFLECVQDMDHENMFWYRQDPGLGLRLIYFSYDVKMKEKGDIPEGYSVSREKKERFSLILESASTNQTSMYLCASTAGGGTIYNEQFFGPGTRLTVL.

The J gene is TRBJ1-1, the V gene TRBV2; D might be TRBD1 (5 bases). This CDR3 comprises 16 residues. The V end lost 6 bases, the J end lost 0 bases, and 17 bases lay between the germline ends. Looked up from germline, CDR1 is SNHLY and CDR2 is FYNNEI. This CDR3 reads CASRSGTAVLNTEAFF. CDR3 DNA sequence: TGTGCCAGCAGATCCGGGACGGCCGTCCTGAACACTGAAGCTTTCTTT.

This clone was seen once. The CDR3 here is CASSYRAGWGTEAFF. CDR3 in DNA: TGTGCCAGCAGTTACAGGGCAGGGTGGGGCACTGAAGCTTTCTTT. This chain joins TRBV6-5 and TRBJ1-1; weak D call: TRBD1 (5 bases). This CDR3 contains 15 residues. CDR1 is MNHEY, CDR2 SVGAGI, per germline. The germline V and J ends were trimmed by 2 bases and 4 bases, with 14 bases remaining between them.

The rearrangement uses TRBV5-4 and TRBJ2-2; D is undetermined. V was cut by 0 bases and J by 6 bases, with 9 bases left in between. The length of the CDR3 is 14 residues. Germline values: CDR1 SGHNT, CDR2 YYREEE (reference sequence). CDR3 protein: CASSLVSGSGELFF. For the CDR3, the DNA is TGTGCCAGCAGCTTGGTGTCAGGCTCCGGGGAGCTGTTTTTT.

The rearrangement uses TRBV2 and TRBJ1-2, with a tentative D call TRBD1 (6 bases). CDR1 and CDR2 from the germline V gene are SNHLY and FYNNEI. Trimming took 9 bases from V and 4 from J, leaving 15 bases between them. The CDR3 has 13 amino acids. CDR3 nucleotide sequence: TGTGCCAGTGACAAGGACAGATCCTATGGCTACACCTTC. This encodes CASDKDRSYGYTF. The full variable domain, completed using reference TRBV2 and TRBJ1-2, is EPEVTQTPSHQVTQMGQEVILRCVPISNHLYFYWYRQILGQKVEFLVSFYNNEISEKSEIFDDQFSVERPDGSNFTLKIRSTKLEDSAMYFCASDKDRSYGYTFGSGTRLTVV.

This clone was observed a few times. The chain joins TRBV27 to TRBJ1-1; TRBD1 is a possible D gene (5 bases). This CDR3 is 14 amino acids long. The V end was cut by 6 bases, the J end by 5 bases, with 16 bases between. Germline-derived CDR1 and CDR2 are MNHEY and SMNVEV (reference sequence). The CDR3 here is CASRAHLEGTEAFF. CDR3 nucleotides: TGTGCCAGCAGGGCCCATCTTGAGGGGACTGAAGCTTTCTTT.

V usage is TRBV2 and J usage is TRBJ2-7, with a weak D call TRBD2 (6 bases). Trimming took off 7 bases at V and 0 bases at J, with 25 bases between the two ends. Germline lookup yields CDR1 SNHLY and CDR2 FYNNEI. This CDR3 contains 18 residues. The CDR3 is CASTEEGDTGLSSYEQYF. The CDR3 nucleotides read TGTGCCAGCACGGAGGAGGGAGATACAGGACTGAGCTCCTACGAGCAGTACTTC.

V and J are TRBV5-1 and TRBJ2-1; 11 nucleotides align to TRBD2. After removal of 0 bases from V and 8 bases from J, the junction contained 4 bases not matched to a gene. Germline-derived CDR1 and CDR2 are SGHRS and YFSETQ. The CDR3 sequence is 15 residues long. The CDR3 DNA reads as TGCGCCAGCAGCTTGGTCCTTAGCGGGGGGGATGAGCAGTTCTTC. This translates into CASSLVLSGGDEQFF. Using reference TRBV5-1 and TRBJ2-1 for the parts outside the CDR3, the full variable domain is KAGVTQTPRYLIKTRGQQVTLSCSPISGHRSVSWYQQTPGQGLQFLFEYFSETQRNKGNFPGRFSGRQFSNSRSEMNVSTLELGDSALYLCASSLVLSGGDEQFFGPGTRLTVL.

This rearrangement joins TRBV4-3 to TRBJ1-2; possibly TRBD1 for D (6 bases). Deletions cut 3 bases from V and 5 bases from J, with 22 bases between. Per germline, CDR1 LGHNA and CDR2 YSLEER. This CDR3 comprises 17 residues. The CDR3 nucleotides are TGCGCCAGCAGCCATGAATACCGGGACACCCAACCTTATGGCTACACCTTC. Translated: CASSHEYRDTQPYGYTF.

The chain joins TRBV9 to TRBJ2-7; TRBD2 matches at 9 bases. CDR1 and CDR2 from the germline V gene are SGDLS and YYNGEE. The CDR3 runs to 16 residues. J lost 3 bases, V lost 2 bases, and 9 bases had no gene match. Here the CDR3 DNA reads TGTGCCAGCAGCGTCCAAGCGGGGGGAATTCGCTACGAGCAGTACTTC. As protein: CASSVQAGGIRYEQYF.